Presented here are 21 T cell receptor beta chains from one specimen sequenced in a study of blood T cell repertoires in COVID-19. The assay was immunoSEQ multiplex PCR, and TCRdb's table has in-frame clones only and misses some. The sample contains around 140,000 clones, about 90% of which appear only once. Sequenced material: peripheral blood. These receptors came from a man older than 75 with acute or convalescent COVID-19.

This chain connects TRBV2 to TRBJ1-2; D is ambiguous. Germline CDR1 is SNHLY and CDR2 is FYNNEI. V shed 6 bases and J shed 3 bases, with 14 bases lying between them. The CDR3 sequence is 14 residues long. The CDR3 nucleotides read TGTGCCAGCAGCCTAGGTGGTTTGGACTATGGCTACACCTTC. It specifies CASSLGGLDYGYTF.

The J gene is TRBJ2-3, the V gene TRBV24-1; possible D gene TRBD2, 5 bases. The CDR3 spans 14 residues. The V gene's germline CDR1 is KGHDR and CDR2 SFDVKD. Trimming removed 2 bases at V and 5 bases at J, with 10 bases between. The CDR3 loop is CATSDSGRIDTQYF. The CDR3 coding sequence is TGTGCCACCAGTGATTCGGGGAGAATAGATACGCAGTATTTT.

The sample holds one count of this clone. The rearrangement joins TRBV7-9 to TRBJ1-6; D gene unclear. The ends were cut back, 1 base at V and 8 bases at J, with 9 bases in the middle. The CDR3 covers 14 residues. Germline V lookup: CDR1 SEHNR, CDR2 FQNEAQ (reference sequence). CDR3 DNA: TGTGCCAGCAGCTTAGTTCTATCCGATTCACCCCTCCACTTT. It is translated as CASSLVLSDSPLHF.

The chain has TRBV5-4 and TRBJ1-2; maybe TRBD1 (5 bases). The CDR3 is 17 amino acids. The germline V gene encodes CDR1 SGHNT and CDR2 YYREEE (reference sequence). V was pared by 4 bases and J by 4 bases, with 23 bases between. In nucleotides, the CDR3 is TGTGCCAGCAGCCTGATGGCATTCCAGGGAAGTAGCTATGGCTACACCTTC. Translation: CASSLMAFQGSSYGYTF. The full variable domain, completed using reference TRBV5-4 and TRBJ1-2, is ETGVTQSPTHLIKTRGQQVTLRCSSQSGHNTVSWYQQALGQGPQFIFQYYREEENGRGNFPPRFSGLQFPNYSSELNVNALELDDSALYLCASSLMAFQGSSYGYTFGSGTRLTVV.

The table lists this clone with a count of one. The CDR3 DNA reads TGTGCCAGCAGTGAAGGAAAGTACAGGGGTGGAATTCAGTACTTC. It is translated as CASSEGKYRGGIQYF. This chain connects TRBV6-1 to TRBJ2-4, with 7 bases aligning to TRBD1. With 1 base clipped from V and 10 bases from J, the junction kept 10 bases outside the gene matches. The germline V gene encodes CDR1 MNHNS and CDR2 SASEGT. The CDR3 totals 15 residues.

J is TRBJ2-5 and V is TRBV27; 7 bases match TRBD1. Trimming cost V 9 bases and J 1 base; bases outside gene matches: 5. The CDR3 loop spans 13 amino acids. Germline loops: CDR1 MNHEY, CDR2 SMNVEV (reference sequence). In DNA form, the CDR3 reads TGTGCCAGTGCACAGGGGCGCCAAGAGACCCAGTACTTC. Protein product: CASAQGRQETQYF.

CDR3 in amino acids: CASSYSRLDGELFF. As DNA, the CDR3 is TGTGCCAGCAGTTACTCGAGGCTTGACGGGGAGCTGTTTTTT. The chain couples TRBV6-6 to TRBJ2-2; D unclear. The germline V gene encodes CDR1 MNHNY and CDR2 SVGAGI (reference sequence). This CDR3 spans 14 amino acids. V gave up 0 bases and J gave up 7 bases, with 9 bases separating them.

The chain joins TRBV24-1 to TRBJ2-3; TRBD2 matches 13 bases. The V and J ends lost 7 bases and 4 bases, in that order; junction bases with no gene match: 7. Germline assignment: CDR1 KGHDR and CDR2 SFDVKD. CDR3 length: 16 amino acids. The CDR3, as DNA: TGTGCCACCAGCCTAACTAGCGGGGGGGCAGCAGATACGCAGTATTTT. It is translated as CATSLTSGGAADTQYF.

This chain joins TRBV7-2 and TRBJ1-5; D might be TRBD1 (5 bases). Between the trimmed V and J ends, which lost 1 base and 1 base, there was a span of 8 bases. This CDR3 has 15 amino acids. Per germline, CDR1 SGHTA and CDR2 FQGNSA. DNA for the CDR3: TGTGCCAGCAGCTTAGACAGGAAGAGCAATCAGCCCCAGCATTTT. It yields the protein CASSLDRKSNQPQHF.

In this sample, this clone turned up a few times. The chain recombines TRBV19 with TRBJ2-7; 10 bases map to TRBD1. CDR1 is LNHDA, CDR2 SQIVND, per germline (reference sequence). The CDR3 sequence is 14 residues long. Trimming cost V 6 bases and J 3 bases; bases outside gene matches: 5. CDR3 in DNA: TGTGCCAGTAGGAGGACAGGGGGTCTCTACGAGCAGTACTTC. Translating it yields CASRRTGGLYEQYF.

The gene calls are TRBV25-1 and TRBJ2-3, with D possibly matching TRBD1 (5 bases). Germline V gives CDR1 MGHDK, CDR2 SYGVNS. The CDR3 has 14 residues. Trimming cost V 4 bases and J 4 bases, with 12 bases left between them. CDR3 residues: CASSGPTEADTQYF. DNA of the CDR3: TGTGCCAGCAGTGGACCGACAGAAGCAGATACGCAGTATTTT.

The chain couples TRBV10-2 to TRBJ2-2, with D possibly matching TRBD1 (6 bases). Trimming pared 6 bases from V and 4 bases from J, leaving 12 bases between. CDR1 and CDR2 (germline): WSHSY, SAAADI. This CDR3 is built from 14 residues. CDR3 region: CASRTGSGTGELFF. As DNA, the CDR3 is TGCGCCAGCAGAACAGGGTCCGGCACCGGGGAGCTGTTTTTT.

V is TRBV9 and J is TRBJ1-2; possible D gene TRBD1, 5 bases. The CDR3 extends over 16 amino acids. Trimming left V 0 bases short and J 4 bases short, with 16 bases between. Germline V gene data show CDR1 as SGDLS and CDR2 as YYNGEE. This CDR3 reads CASSVAPAGETYGYTF. The CDR3 DNA sequence: TGTGCCAGCAGCGTAGCCCCGGCGGGGGAGACCTATGGCTACACCTTC.

V is TRBV19 and J is TRBJ1-3; the D is unclear. Germline V gives CDR1 LNHDA, CDR2 SQIVND (reference sequence). This CDR3 is built from 12 residues. Trimming cost V 6 bases and J 7 bases, with 10 bases left between them. The CDR3 protein is CASSHLQNTIYF. In nucleotides, the CDR3 is TGTGCCAGTAGCCACCTCCAGAACACCATATATTTT.

This chain links TRBV19 with TRBJ2-7; D is uncertain. V was trimmed by 6 bases and J by 4 bases, leaving 7 bases between them. The germline V gene has CDR1 LNHDA and CDR2 SQIVND (reference sequence). The CDR3 loop spans 11 amino acids. The CDR3 loop reads CASSSVYEQYF. In DNA, the CDR3 is TGTGCCAGTAGCTCCGTTTACGAGCAGTACTTC.

CDR3 DNA sequence: TGTGCCAGCAGCCCCCAGGTACAGCTTAGCTCCTACGAGCAGTACTTC. This sequence encodes CASSPQVQLSSYEQYF. The chain employs TRBV7-8 and TRBJ2-7, with D hard to call. Germline CDR1 SGHVS, CDR2 FQNEAQ. Trimming left V 5 bases short and J 0 bases short, with 17 bases between. The length of the CDR3 is 16 residues.

This clone has a single count. This chain connects TRBV25-1 to TRBJ2-3; the D gene is possibly TRBD2 (5 bases). V was shortened by 4 bases and J by 8 bases, with 13 bases between the two germline ends. This CDR3 comprises 13 residues. The germline CDR1 and CDR2 sequences are MGHDK and SYGVNS. The DNA for the CDR3 is TGTGCCAGCAGTGCCCTGACTGGGAGTACGCAGTATTTT. Translation gives CASSALTGSTQYF.

The chain links TRBV2 to TRBJ1-2, with D possibly being TRBD1 (5 bases). V was pared by 7 bases and J by 2 bases, with 11 bases between. CDR1 SNHLY and CDR2 FYNNEI come from the germline V gene. The CDR3 has 13 amino acids. The DNA of the CDR3 is TGTGCCAGCAATCCGAGACAGAACTATGGCTACACCTTC. Residues: CASNPRQNYGYTF.

The chain has TRBV6-6 and TRBJ1-4, with D uncertain. CDR1 is MNHNY and CDR2 is SVGAGI in the germline V gene (reference sequence). The CDR3 runs to 13 residues. V was pared by 6 bases and J by 8 bases, with 13 bases between. Here the CDR3 reads CASREVAQEKLFF. In DNA form, the CDR3 reads TGTGCCAGCAGGGAGGTCGCCCAGGAAAAACTGTTTTTT.

The chain combines TRBV2 with TRBJ1-6; 8 positions agree with TRBD1. The length of the CDR3 is 15 residues. Trimming at V came to 6 bases and at J to 2 bases, leaving 3 bases not matched to a gene. From germline, CDR1 is SNHLY and CDR2 FYNNEI. The CDR3 protein is CASSQTGAYNSPLHF. The DNA for the CDR3 is TGTGCCAGCAGCCAGACAGGGGCCTATAATTCACCCCTCCACTTT.

V gene TRBV7-9 combines with J gene TRBJ1-6, with D possibly TRBD1 on 5 matching bases. V lost 1 base, J lost 6 bases, and 10 bases lay in between. Germline V CDR1 and CDR2: SEHNR, FQNEAQ (reference sequence). The CDR3 spans 15 residues. CDR3 amino acids: CASSLVGEGNSPLHF. The CDR3 nucleotides read TGTGCCAGCAGCTTAGTGGGGGAGGGTAATTCACCCCTCCACTTT.